This T cell receptor (beta chain) originates from a study of CD8+ T cells in alopecia areata. Across the whole study: Twice a day, 5 to 10 mg of oral tofacitinib was administered to treated patients.

Treatment: oral pan-JAK inhibitor, 5-10 mg twice daily. Peripheral blood and lesional scalp punch biopsies were taken from alopecia areata patients. Researchers picked out CD4+ and CD8+ T cells from PBMCs by sorting. Extracted from the samples, RNA was reverse transcribed into cDNA to serve as the sequencing template. Profiled with immunoSEQ multiplex PCR; TCRdb holds only in-frame clones, not every one. The table has under 350,000 clones, nearly 60% seen once. Trimming stripped 0 bases from V and 4 bases from J, with 7 bases between. The length of the CDR3 is 13 residues. Germline lookup yields CDR1 SGDLS and CDR2 YYNGEE.

V is TRBV9 and J is TRBJ1-2; no definite D call. The origin of this receptor is a human donor with alopecia areata. The material was CD4+ T cells sorted from blood, obtained at week 24, from a patient treated with tofacitinib. The CDR3 DNA follows: TGTGCCAGCAGCGTAGTAGTGGGCTATGGCTACACCTTC. This sequence encodes CASSVVVGYGYTF. Full variable domain (rest looked up from reference TRBV9 and TRBJ1-2): DSGVTQTPKHLITATGQRVTLRCSPRSGDLSVYWYQQSLDQGLQFLIQYYNGEERAKGNILERFSAQQFPDLHSELNLSSLELGDSALYFCASSVVVGYGYTFGSGTRLTVV.